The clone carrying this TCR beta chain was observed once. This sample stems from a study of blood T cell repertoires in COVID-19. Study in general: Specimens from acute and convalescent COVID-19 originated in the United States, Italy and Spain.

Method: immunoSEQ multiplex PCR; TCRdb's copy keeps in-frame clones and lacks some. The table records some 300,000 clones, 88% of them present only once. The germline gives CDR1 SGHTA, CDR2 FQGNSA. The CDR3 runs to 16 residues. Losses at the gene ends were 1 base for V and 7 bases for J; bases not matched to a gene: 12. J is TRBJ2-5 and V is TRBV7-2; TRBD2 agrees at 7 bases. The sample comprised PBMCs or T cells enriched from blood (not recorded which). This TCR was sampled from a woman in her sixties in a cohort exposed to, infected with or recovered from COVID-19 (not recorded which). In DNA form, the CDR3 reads TGTGCCAGCAGCTTAGTGGGTATAGCGGGTATCGGGACCCAGTACTTC. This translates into CASSLVGIAGIGTQYF. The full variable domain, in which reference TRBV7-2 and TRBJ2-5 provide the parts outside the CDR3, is GAGVSQSPSNKVTEKGKDVELRCDPISGHTALYWYRQSLGQGLEFLIYFQGNSAPDKSGLPSDRFSAERTGGSVSTLTIQRTQQEDSAVYLCASSLVGIAGIGTQYFGPGTRLLVL.